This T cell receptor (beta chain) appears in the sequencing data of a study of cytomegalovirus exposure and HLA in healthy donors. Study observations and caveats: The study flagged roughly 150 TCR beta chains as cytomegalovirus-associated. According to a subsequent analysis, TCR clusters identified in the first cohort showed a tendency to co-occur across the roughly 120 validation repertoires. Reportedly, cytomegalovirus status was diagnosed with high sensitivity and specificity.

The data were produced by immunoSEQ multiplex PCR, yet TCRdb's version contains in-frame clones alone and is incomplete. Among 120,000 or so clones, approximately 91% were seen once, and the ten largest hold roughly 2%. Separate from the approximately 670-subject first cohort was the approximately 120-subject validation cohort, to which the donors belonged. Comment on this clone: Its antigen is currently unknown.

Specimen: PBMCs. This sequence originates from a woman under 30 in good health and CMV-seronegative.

The CDR3 nucleotides are TGTGCCAGCAGTGTAGGAGCGGGAGGGCCGACAGATACGCAGTATTTT. Its translation is CASSVGAGGPTDTQYF. V usage is TRBV6-4 and J usage is TRBJ2-3; 10 positions match TRBD2. From germline, CDR1 is MRHNA and CDR2 SNTAGT. CDR3 size: 16 residues. Losses at the gene ends were 4 bases for V and 3 bases for J; bases not matched to a gene: 7.